Included here is one T cell receptor (beta chain) sequence, with context. Its target antigen remains unknown. Per-base qualities were not stored, and no clone one base away is much larger. Library creation used PCR. The sample was run on an Illumina HiSeq 2500. TCR library preparation used molecular barcoding, with unique molecular identifiers applied to normalize quantification of the TCRbeta repertoire. TCRdb reran the public reads through fastp at Q25 and MiXCR, keeping productive beta chains. Rows are unified per CDR3 protein, each entry keeping the most common DNA and genes. This sample lists around 500,000 distinct CDR3 sequences; 12% were detected once. The ten most abundant clones make up around 5.8% of the sample. The CDR3 measures 13 amino acids from cysteine to phenylalanine. Solely the CDR3 DNA is kept, with 39 bases framed from the first base. V is shortened by 10 bases, J by 6 bases, and the region joining them spans 16 bases.

The sample comes from a study of T-cell reconstitution after alpha-beta-depleted transplantation in children (dated by TCRdb to about 2016). About the study as a whole: The study quantitatively tracked T-cell immune reconstitution after TCRalphabeta/CD19-depleted allogeneic hematopoietic cell transplantation in children using TCR repertoire profiling.

Sequences were derived from PBMCs from the stem cell graft donor, sampled from the stem cell graft. The TCR was taken from a human donor who donated a stem cell graft to a child with combined immunodeficiency. Recombination linked TRBV12-3 or TRBV12-4 to TRBJ1-5; the D gene is perhaps TRBD1, from 6 matching bases. The CDR3 sequence is CATQQGVGQPQHF. The nucleotides are TGTGCCACTCAACAGGGAGTAGGTCAGCCCCAGCATTTT.